The 25 T cell receptor beta chains listed next were all sequenced from one sample in a study of a mutant IDH1 vaccine in newly diagnosed glioma. What these receptors recognize is not known. Using immunoSEQ multiplex PCR, the repertoire was profiled, and TCRdb retains in-frame clones only, with some absent. The sample includes about 94,000 clones, over 85% of them seen just once. Time point denoted: week 47, end of study. Mutant IDH1 20-mer peptide, at 300 ug, made up each vaccine dose, with topical imiquimod. Sequencing was performed on PBMCs, taken from a glioma patient whose treatment included an IDH1 peptide vaccine. All receptors come from a woman between 50 and 59 years old with glioma.

This clone occurred once. The chain uses TRBV11-2 and TRBJ1-4, with D perhaps TRBD1 (5 bases). CDR3 length: 16 residues. Germline V gives CDR1 SGHAT, CDR2 FQNNGV. V lost 5 bases and J 8 bases, leaving 21 bases between the germline ends. For the CDR3, the DNA is TGTGCCAGCAGCCCCCTAAGGGGAGGGTTGAGAGAAAAACTGTTTTTT. It specifies CASSPLRGGLREKLFF.

This chain joins TRBV18 and TRBJ2-2; TRBD1 is a possible D gene (5 bases). CDR1 and CDR2 from the germline V gene are KGHSH and LQKENI. The CDR3 consists of 15 residues. The ends were cut back, 3 bases at V and 3 bases at J, with 11 bases in the middle. DNA for the CDR3: TGTGCCAGCTCACCCCAGGGTTTCGACACCGGGGAGCTGTTTTTT. It translates to CASSPQGFDTGELFF.

The chain is built from TRBV4-1 and TRBJ2-6; a weak D match, TRBD2 (6 bases). The V gene's germline CDR1 is MGHRA and CDR2 YSYEKL. The length of the CDR3 is 18 residues. Trimming left V 0 bases short and J 0 bases short, with 12 bases between. The CDR3 nucleotides are TGCGCCAGCAGCCAAGAGGGGGGTCTAGTCTCTGGGGCCAACGTCCTGACTTTC. It specifies CASSQEGGLVSGANVLTF.

V and J are TRBV11-2 and TRBJ1-2; possible D gene TRBD1, 6 bases. CDR1 and CDR2 from the germline V gene are SGHAT and FQNNGV. The V and J ends lost 1 base and 1 base respectively, with 13 bases between them. CDR3 length equals 16 residues. The CDR3 loop reads CASSLGVAGVNYGYTF. As DNA, the CDR3 is TGTGCCAGCAGCTTAGGGGTGGCAGGGGTTAACTATGGCTACACCTTC.

The J gene is TRBJ1-6, the V gene TRBV5-6; D gene uncertain. Germline V gives CDR1 SGHDT, CDR2 YYEEEE. The CDR3 runs 16 residues. Deletions cut 1 base from V and 7 bases from J, with 15 bases between. The CDR3, as DNA: TGTGCCAGCAGCTTGTGGTCCAGAGTGGAAAATTCACCCCTCCACTTT. It yields the protein CASSLWSRVENSPLHF.

The rearrangement links TRBV2 to TRBJ2-4; 8 bases match TRBD2. V was pared by 1 base and J by 7 bases, with 6 bases of the junction left unmatched. Germline lookup yields CDR1 SNHLY and CDR2 FYNNEI. The CDR3 consists of 15 residues. CDR3 coding DNA: TGTGCCAGCAGTGAAGACGGGAGGGCCGGGAACATTCAGTACTTC. Translating gives CASSEDGRAGNIQYF.

This clone came up a few times. The chain uses TRBV2 and TRBJ1-1; D not certain. V lost 3 bases to trimming and J lost 1 base, with 3 bases between them. Germline CDR1 SNHLY, CDR2 FYNNEI. The CDR3 runs 12 residues. DNA for the CDR3: TGTGCCAGCAGTGATCCGAACACTGAAGCTTTCTTT. Encoded protein: CASSDPNTEAFF.

CDR3 in DNA: TGTGCCTGGAGGACGGGCGGGGTCGGCTATGGCTACACCTTC. Translated, it gives CAWRTGGVGYGYTF. This chain uses TRBV30 with TRBJ1-2, with no clear D. This CDR3 comprises 14 residues. CDR1 is GTSNPN, CDR2 SVGIG, per germline (reference sequence). V was clipped by 3 bases and J by 4 bases, with 15 bases between them.

The chain combines TRBV4-1 with TRBJ2-3; D remains unclear. Trimming removed 0 bases at V and 4 bases at J, with 11 bases between. Germline V gene data show CDR1 as MGHRA and CDR2 as YSYEKL. The CDR3 consists of 15 residues. CDR3 in DNA: TGCGCCAGCAGCCAAGAAGGGCTCCACCCAGATACGCAGTATTTT. It specifies CASSQEGLHPDTQYF.

The chain carries TRBV7-9 and TRBJ2-1; TRBD1 matches at 8 bases. J was trimmed by 5 bases and V by 6 bases; bases with no gene match: 3. The CDR3 sequence is 13 residues long. Germline V gene data show CDR1 as SEHNR and CDR2 as FQNEAQ (reference sequence). As DNA, the CDR3 is TGTGCCAGCAGTCAGGGGGCTCACAATGAGCAGTTCTTC. Translated: CASSQGAHNEQFF.

This clone was seen just once. This rearrangement joins TRBV6-5 to TRBJ2-5; a possible D gene is TRBD1 (6 bases). The CDR3 covers 14 residues. Trimming shortened V by 2 bases and J by 1 base, and 8 bases separated the two germline ends. CDR1 is MNHEY and CDR2 is SVGAGI in the germline V gene. CDR3 sequence reads: CASSYRTAQETQYF. The CDR3 coding sequence is TGTGCCAGCAGTTACAGGACAGCCCAAGAGACCCAGTACTTC.

The gene calls are TRBV10-2 and TRBJ2-1, with 8 nucleotides matching TRBD2. The CDR3 consists of 14 residues. V lost 6 bases and J lost 1; bases outside the gene matches: 2. From germline, CDR1 is WSHSY and CDR2 SAAADI. CDR3 nucleotide sequence: TGCGCCAGCAGGGGACTAGAGTCCTACAATGAGCAGTTCTTC. Its protein product is CASRGLESYNEQFF.

This clone was counted a few times. This rearrangement joins TRBV27 to TRBJ2-3, with D perhaps being TRBD1 or TRBD2 (5 bases each). This CDR3 is 16 amino acids long. Trimming shortened V by 1 base and J by 3 bases, and 14 bases separated the two germline ends. Germline V gene lookup returns CDR1 MNHEY and CDR2 SMNVEV (reference sequence). This CDR3 is CASSLFPGTRTDTQYF. CDR3 bases: TGTGCCAGCAGTTTATTCCCAGGGACGAGGACAGATACGCAGTATTTT.

The chain recombines TRBV7-2 with TRBJ2-5, with D hard to call. V lost 4 bases and J lost 5, with 5 bases in between. CDR3 length equals 11 residues. Germline V gene sequence: CDR1 SGHTA, CDR2 FQGNSA. Written as DNA, the CDR3 is TGTGCCAGCAGCTCGCGGGAGACCCAGTACTTC. This encodes CASSSRETQYF.

The table lists this clone with a count of one. V usage is TRBV9 and J usage is TRBJ2-7; possible D gene TRBD1, 5 bases. With 0 bases removed from V and 5 bases from J, the gap between germline ends came to 12 bases. This CDR3 region has 14 residues. Germline-derived CDR1 and CDR2 are SGDLS and YYNGEE. The CDR3 protein is CASSVGLRVHEQYF. The DNA of the CDR3 is TGTGCCAGCAGCGTAGGACTCAGGGTCCACGAGCAGTACTTC.

The V and J genes are TRBV11-2 and TRBJ2-1; 7 positions match TRBD1. The CDR3 length is 15 residues. Germline V CDR1 and CDR2: SGHAT, FQNNGV. V was clipped by 5 bases and J by 0 bases; unmatched bases: 4. The CDR3 reads CASSQGVSSYNEQFF. CDR3 coding DNA: TGTGCCAGCAGCCAGGGGGTGAGCTCCTACAATGAGCAGTTCTTC.

The sample holds one count of this clone. The chain is built from TRBV5-1 and TRBJ2-1, with 8 bases aligning to TRBD2. Trimming cost V 0 bases and J 7 bases; bases outside gene matches: 3. Germline V gene sequence: CDR1 SGHRS, CDR2 YFSETQ. The length of the CDR3 is 14 residues. For the CDR3, the DNA is TGCGCCAGCAGCTTGGGGGGACTAGGGAATGAGCAGTTCTTC. Residues: CASSLGGLGNEQFF.

This clone was seen just once. The chain's CDR3 is CASTREAGELGYTF. Here the CDR3 DNA reads TGTGCCAGTACCAGGGAGGCAGGGGAGTTGGGCTACACCTTC. The V gene is TRBV2, the J gene TRBJ1-2, with D perhaps matching TRBD1 (6 bases). The ends were cut back, 9 bases at V and 8 bases at J, with 22 bases in the middle. CDR1 is SNHLY, CDR2 FYNNEI, per germline. The CDR3 contains 14 residues.

This clone appeared a few times. V usage is TRBV12-5 and J usage is TRBJ2-7; unclear D gene. Trimming shortened V by 3 bases and J by 6 bases, and 6 bases separated the two germline ends. Germline V gene data show CDR1 as LGHNT and CDR2 as FRNRAP. The CDR3 runs to 11 residues. The CDR3: CASGFLREQYF. Written as DNA, the CDR3 is TGTGCTAGTGGTTTCCTCCGCGAGCAGTACTTC.

The chain is built from TRBV9 and TRBJ2-1, with D unresolved. Germline CDR1 SGDLS, CDR2 YYNGEE. The CDR3 has 17 amino acids. With 3 bases removed from V and 7 bases from J, the gap between germline ends came to 23 bases. The CDR3 region is CASSAHMVTAKVNEQFF. The CDR3 DNA sequence: TGTGCCAGCAGCGCTCACATGGTTACAGCAAAAGTTAATGAGCAGTTCTTC. The full variable domain, completed using reference TRBV9 and TRBJ2-1, is DSGVTQTPKHLITATGQRVTLRCSPRSGDLSVYWYQQSLDQGLQFLIQYYNGEERAKGNILERFSAQQFPDLHSELNLSSLELGDSALYFCASSAHMVTAKVNEQFFGPGTRLTVL.

This chain links TRBV6-1 with TRBJ1-4, with D hard to call. V lost 1 base, J lost 0 bases, and 12 bases lay in between. Germline V gene data show CDR1 as MNHNS and CDR2 as SASEGT. The CDR3 runs to 17 residues. The CDR3 sequence: CASSEDDTSATNEKLFF. CDR3 DNA sequence: TGTGCCAGCAGTGAAGACGACACTTCGGCAACTAATGAAAAACTGTTTTTT.

The rearrangement uses TRBV6-5 and TRBJ2-7; maybe TRBD1 (6 bases). This CDR3 contains 15 residues. V was cut by 5 bases and J by 4 bases, with 18 bases left in between. The germline V gene encodes CDR1 MNHEY and CDR2 SVGAGI. The CDR3 region is CASSLTRGHQYEQYF. CDR3 in DNA: TGTGCCAGCAGTCTTACAAGGGGACACCAATACGAGCAGTACTTC.

This clone came up once. The chain combines TRBV6-5 with TRBJ2-1; no definite D call. CDR3 size: 14 residues. V was trimmed by 3 bases and J by 4 bases, leaving 10 bases between them. The V gene's germline CDR1 is MNHEY and CDR2 SVGAGI. CDR3 region: CASSYGRRYNEQFF. CDR3 nucleotides: TGTGCCAGCAGTTATGGCAGAAGGTACAATGAGCAGTTCTTC.

The chain joins TRBV19 to TRBJ1-4; D is unclear. Germline-derived CDR1 and CDR2 are LNHDA and SQIVND (reference sequence). The CDR3 is 15 residues long. Trimming cost V 6 bases and J 0 bases, with 11 bases left between them. The CDR3 DNA reads as TGTGCCAGTAGCCAACAGATTGCAACTAATGAAAAACTGTTTTTT. As protein: CASSQQIATNEKLFF.

This chain joins TRBV4-1 and TRBJ2-7; D ambiguous. V was shortened by 3 bases and J by 0 bases, with 9 bases between the two germline ends. The CDR3 has 14 amino acids. Germline values: CDR1 MGHRA, CDR2 YSYEKL. CDR3 sequence reads: CASSHRGSSYEQYF. The CDR3 DNA sequence: TGCGCCAGCAGCCACCGCGGCTCCTCCTACGAGCAGTACTTC.